The rows below give T cell receptor beta chains drawn from one sample of a study of shared clonotypes between healthy human individuals. Clones were read by immunoSEQ multiplex PCR, and TCRdb kept only the in-frame ones, dropping some. The sample records a few hundred thousand clones, about 96% being singletons. Specimen: memory CD8+ T cells sorted from blood. Receptors were obtained from a man aged 30-40 years in good health. CDR3s include the opening cysteine and the closing phenylalanine or tryptophan. Each record gives: clone size, D gene, J gene, V gene, CDR3 protein, CDR3 DNA. The D gene is left open where the match is weak. Only part of the rows carry a size: once, few, many, or a class if the clone is expanded.

.	TRBD1	TRBJ1-3	TRBV30	CAWSVRGRGTDTIYF	TGTGCCTGGAGTGTACGGGGCAGGGGGACGGACACCATATATTTT
.	.	TRBJ2-5	TRBV5-1	CASSLAPRQETQYF	TGCGCCAGCAGCTTGGCCCCTAGACAAGAGACCCAGTACTTC
.	TRBD1	TRBJ1-2	TRBV6-6	CASTDRGGYTF	TGTGCCAGCACCGACAGGGGTGGCTACACCTTC
.	.	TRBJ2-3	TRBV7-8	CASSLGTAITQYF	TGTGCCAGCAGCTTAGGAACAGCCATTACGCAGTATTTT
.	TRBD2	TRBJ2-7	TRBV18	CASSPLIGGRSVSYEQYF	TGTGCCAGCTCACCTCTAATTGGCGGGAGGTCGGTCTCCTACGAGCAGTACTTC
.	.	TRBJ2-7	TRBV19	CASSIGGQISYEQYF	TGTGCCAGTAGTATAGGTGGACAGATCTCCTACGAGCAGTACTTC
.	TRBD1	TRBJ2-2	TRBV18	CASSPTSGQANTGELFF	TGTGCCAGCTCACCCACTTCGGGACAGGCGAACACCGGGGAGCTGTTTTTT
.	TRBD2	TRBJ2-1	TRBV6-5	CASSYSTGLAYNEQFF	TGTGCCAGCAGTTACTCGACGGGACTAGCCTACAATGAGCAGTTCTTC
.	.	TRBJ1-2	TRBV11-1	CASSPDANYGYTF	TGTGCCAGCAGCCCGGACGCAAACTATGGCTACACCTTC
once	.	TRBJ2-3	TRBV5-1	CASSPWVGRLGTADTQYF	TGCGCCAGCAGCCCCTGGGTCGGGCGGTTGGGGACCGCAGATACGCAGTATTTT
few	.	TRBJ2-7	TRBV19	CASSNLAVQYF	TGTGCCAGTAGTAACCTCGCGGTGCAGTACTTC
.	.	TRBJ2-2	TRBV10-3	CAISGGTGELFF	TGTGCCATCAGTGGGGGGACCGGGGAGCTGTTTTTT
.	TRBD2	TRBJ2-1	TRBV7-8	CASSLGPGTSGGHEQFF	TGTGCCAGCAGCTTGGGTCCCGGGACTAGCGGGGGGCATGAGCAGTTCTTC
.	TRBD2	TRBJ2-5	TRBV28	CASSWGGGGETQYF	TGTGCCAGCAGCTGGGGGGGAGGAGGAGAGACCCAGTACTTC
.	.	TRBJ1-2	TRBV4-1	CASSQDLRSGRGSTGYTF	TGCGCCAGCAGCCAAGATCTTAGGAGCGGGAGGGGCAGTACGGGCTACACCTTC
.	TRBD1	TRBJ1-3	TRBV18	CASSPTGSGNTIYF	TGTGCCAGCTCCCCGACAGGGAGTGGAAACACCATATATTTT
.	.	TRBJ1-2	TRBV20-1	CSARDSRVYTF	TGCAGTGCTAGAGACAGCAGGGTCTACACCTTC
.	.	TRBJ2-2	TRBV5-4	CASSLVGVGTGELFF	TGTGCCAGCAGCTTGGTCGGAGTCGGCACCGGGGAGCTGTTTTTT
.	TRBD1	TRBJ2-1	TRBV27	CASSLGQGAKYNEQFF	TGTGCCAGCAGTTTAGGACAGGGGGCAAAGTACAATGAGCAGTTCTTC
once	.	TRBJ1-2	TRBV19	CASSIAVGFYYGYTF	TGTGCCAGTAGTATAGCGGTGGGTTTCTACTATGGCTACACCTTC
.	.	TRBJ1-2	TRBV19	CASSQQGAGYTF	TGTGCCAGTAGTCAACAGGGAGCGGGCTACACCTTC
.	.	TRBJ2-3	TRBV27	CASSSPGLSTDTQYF	TGTGCCAGCAGTTCTCCGGGGCTTAGCACAGATACGCAGTATTTT
.	.	TRBJ2-7	TRBV19	CASSIRGAGGSYEQYF	TGTGCCAGTAGTATAAGGGGGGCTGGCGGGAGCTACGAGCAGTACTTC
.	.	TRBJ1-3	TRBV7-9	CASSGQGNTIYF	TGTGCCAGCAGCGGACAGGGAAACACCATATATTTT
.	TRBD2	TRBJ2-2	TRBV4-1	CASSRPGLAGAGELFF	TGCGCCAGCAGCCGACCGGGACTAGCGGGAGCCGGGGAGCTGTTTTTT
.	.	TRBJ2-3	TRBV30	CAWSVSQVTDTQYF	TGTGCCTGGAGTGTCAGCCAGGTGACAGATACGCAGTATTTT
.	TRBD2	TRBJ2-3	TRBV18	CASSPGLAGADTQYF	TGTGCCAGCTCACCGGGACTAGCGGGAGCAGATACGCAGTATTTT
.	.	TRBJ2-7	TRBV7-2	CASSLAHGGSYEQYF	TGTGCCAGCAGCTTAGCGCATGGGGGGTCCTACGAGCAGTACTTC
.	.	TRBJ2-6	TRBV5-6	CASSLDVGGSGANVLTF	TGTGCCAGCAGCTTGGACGTAGGGGGCTCTGGGGCCAACGTCCTGACTTTC
.	TRBD2	TRBJ2-7	TRBV6-5	CASRGMGLAGGEQYF	TGTGCCAGCAGGGGAATGGGACTAGCGGGAGGCGAGCAGTACTTC
.	.	TRBJ1-5	TRBV7-2	CASSFSGYSNQPQHF	TGTGCCAGCAGCTTCTCAGGATATAGCAATCAGCCCCAGCATTTT
.	TRBD2	TRBJ2-4	TRBV4-2	CASSQGGLADIQYF	TGTGCCAGCAGCCAGGGGGGACTAGCGGACATTCAGTACTTC
.	.	TRBJ1-2	TRBV27	CASSSIYGYTF	TGTGCCAGCAGTTCCATTTATGGCTACACCTTC
.	TRBD1	TRBJ1-5	TRBV28	CASRRDRGSYSNQPQHF	TGTGCCAGCAGACGGGACAGGGGATCTTATAGCAATCAGCCCCAGCATTTT
.	.	TRBJ2-3	TRBV4-1	CASSQPLGRSTDTQYF	TGCGCCAGCAGCCAACCCCTAGGTCGAAGCACAGATACGCAGTATTTT
.	TRBD1	TRBJ1-1	TRBV6-6	CASSYLPGQGNTEAFF	TGTGCCAGCAGTTACCTTCCGGGACAGGGGAACACTGAAGCTTTCTTT
once	TRBD1	TRBJ1-1	TRBV13	CASSSIRTGLNTEAFF	TGTGCCAGCAGCTCTATCCGGACAGGGCTGAACACTGAAGCTTTCTTT
once	.	TRBJ2-3	TRBV27	CASSSPGRSTDTQYF	TGTGCCAGCAGTTCCCCGGGGCGGAGCACAGATACGCAGTATTTT
.	.	TRBJ2-7	TRBV28	CASTPSGYYEQYF	TGTGCCAGCACCCCCAGCGGGTACTACGAGCAGTACTTC
.	.	TRBJ2-6	TRBV7-9	CASIVSGANVLTF	TGTGCCAGCATCGTCTCTGGGGCCAACGTCCTGACTTTC
.	.	TRBJ2-3	TRBV9	CASSVMSRGGGIDTQYF	TGTGCCAGCAGCGTAATGTCCAGGGGAGGAGGTATAGATACGCAGTATTTT
.	.	TRBJ2-7	TRBV28	CASLPGDSYEQYF	TGTGCCAGTCTCCCGGGGGATTCCTACGAGCAGTACTTC
.	.	TRBJ2-1	TRBV21-1	CASSKRTGNEQFF	TGTGCCAGCAGCAAAAGAACAGGGAATGAGCAGTTCTTC
.	.	TRBJ2-1	TRBV10-3	CAISFSSDNEQFF	TGTGCCATCAGTTTTAGCTCCGACAATGAGCAGTTCTTC
.	.	TRBJ1-1	TRBV10-3	CAISAEHMNTEAFF	TGTGCCATCAGTGCCGAGCACATGAACACTGAAGCTTTCTTT
.	TRBD2	TRBJ2-1	TRBV6-6	CASNPLAGASGGQFF	TGTGCCAGCAACCCCTTAGCGGGGGCCTCGGGGGGGCAGTTCTTC
.	.	TRBJ2-7	TRBV11-2	CASSSPKGPRGYEQYF	TGTGCCAGCAGCTCTCCAAAAGGGCCAAGGGGATACGAGCAGTACTTC
.	TRBD2	TRBJ2-1	TRBV18	CASSPAWLAGPNSYNEQFF	TGTGCCAGCTCACCCGCGTGGCTAGCGGGACCCAACTCCTACAATGAGCAGTTCTTC
.	TRBD2	TRBJ2-7	TRBV27	CASRSTSGSLDYEQYF	TGTGCCAGCAGATCCACTAGCGGGAGTTTGGACTACGAGCAGTACTTC
.	.	TRBJ2-1	TRBV29-1	CSPTAVNNEQFF	TGCAGCCCTACAGCGGTTAACAATGAGCAGTTCTTC
.	TRBD1	TRBJ2-5	TRBV5-1	CASSPGQGNQETQYF	TGCGCCAGCAGCCCGGGACAGGGAAACCAAGAGACCCAGTACTTC
.	.	TRBJ2-2	TRBV5-6	CASSLGSLVNTGELFF	TGTGCCAGCAGCTTGGGTAGTCTAGTGAACACCGGGGAGCTGTTTTTT
.	.	TRBJ2-7	TRBV7-7	CASTGRGETYEQYF	TGTGCTAGCACCGGCAGGGGTGAAACCTACGAGCAGTACTTC
.	.	TRBJ2-3	TRBV30	CAWRASGDTQYF	TGTGCCTGGAGGGCCTCGGGAGATACGCAGTATTTT
.	.	TRBJ2-7	TRBV19	CASHQGGSSSYEQYF	TGTGCCAGTCACCAAGGGGGGAGTAGCTCCTACGAGCAGTACTTC
.	.	TRBJ2-6	TRBV4-2	CASSQDPGAWGSGANVLTF	TGTGCCAGCAGCCAAGATCCGGGAGCCTGGGGCTCTGGGGCCAACGTCCTGACTTTC
.	.	TRBJ1-2	TRBV11-2	CASSLEASVQANYGYTF	TGTGCCAGCAGCTTAGAGGCCAGCGTTCAGGCGAACTATGGCTACACCTTC
.	TRBD2	TRBJ2-1	TRBV6-5	CASSYRLAGEQFF	TGTGCCAGCAGTTACCGACTAGCGGGTGAGCAGTTCTTC
.	.	TRBJ1-5	TRBV2	CASSEDRSNQPQHF	TGTGCCAGCAGTGAAGACAGGAGCAATCAGCCCCAGCATTTT
.	TRBD1	TRBJ2-5	TRBV29-1	CSVDGGQGTETQYF	TGCAGCGTTGACGGCGGACAGGGTACGGAGACCCAGTACTTC